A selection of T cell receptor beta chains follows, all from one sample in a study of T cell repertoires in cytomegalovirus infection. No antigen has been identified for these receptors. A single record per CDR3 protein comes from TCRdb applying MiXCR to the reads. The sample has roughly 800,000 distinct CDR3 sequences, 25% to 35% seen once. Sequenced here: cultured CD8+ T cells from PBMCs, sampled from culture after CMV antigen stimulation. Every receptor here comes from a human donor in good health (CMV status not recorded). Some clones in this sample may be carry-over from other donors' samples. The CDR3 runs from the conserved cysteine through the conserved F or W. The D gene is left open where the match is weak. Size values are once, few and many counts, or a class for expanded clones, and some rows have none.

CDR3 protein: CAIPGQPDQETQYF
CDR3 DNA: TGTGCCATTCCGGGACAGCCGGACCAAGAGACCCAGTACTTC
D gene: TRBD1
J gene: TRBJ2-5
clone size: NA
V gene: TRBV2
CDR3 length: 14

CDR3 protein: CASSVERGPYNEQFF
CDR3 DNA: TGTGCCAGCAGCGTAGAAAGGGGGCCGTACAATGAGCAGTTCTTC
D gene: TRBD1
J gene: TRBJ2-1
clone size: NA
V gene: TRBV9
CDR3 length: 15

CDR3 protein: CASSQDPGGGQYF
CDR3 DNA: TGCGCCAGCAGCCAAGATCCGGGCGGGGGGCAGTACTTC
D gene: TRBD2
J gene: TRBJ2-5
clone size: few
V gene: TRBV4-1
CDR3 length: 13

CDR3 protein: CASSLSGSGGQETQYF
CDR3 DNA: TGTGCCAGCAGTTTATCGGGTAGCGGGGGCCAAGAGACCCAGTACTTC
D gene: TRBD2
J gene: TRBJ2-5
clone size: NA
V gene: TRBV27
CDR3 length: 16

CDR3 protein: CASSVAGGGPGDEQFF
CDR3 DNA: TGTGCCAGCAGCGTAGCTGGCGGGGGGCCGGGGGATGAGCAGTTCTTC
D gene: TRBD2
J gene: TRBJ2-1
clone size: NA
V gene: TRBV9
CDR3 length: 16

CDR3 protein: CASSAGDRVNGYTF
CDR3 DNA: TGTGCCAGCAGTGCCGGGGACAGGGTAAATGGCTACACCTTC
D gene: TRBD1
J gene: TRBJ1-2
clone size: many
V gene: TRBV12-3/TRBV12-4
CDR3 length: 14

CDR3 protein: CASSEPGKGTQYF
CDR3 DNA: TGTGCCAGCAGTGAACCGGGAAAGGGGACCCAGTACTTC
D gene: NA
J gene: TRBJ2-5
clone size: NA
V gene: TRBV25-1
CDR3 length: 13

CDR3 protein: CASSMETGYNEQFF
CDR3 DNA: TGTGCCAGTAGTATGGAGACAGGCTACAATGAGCAGTTCTTC
D gene: NA
J gene: TRBJ2-1
clone size: NA
V gene: TRBV19
CDR3 length: 14

CDR3 protein: CASSVTFDSPNTGELFF
CDR3 DNA: TGTGCCAGCAGCGTAACCTTCGACAGCCCGAACACCGGGGAGCTGTTTTTT
D gene: NA
J gene: TRBJ2-2
clone size: few
V gene: TRBV9
CDR3 length: 17

CDR3 protein: CASGLGGSYGYTF
CDR3 DNA: TGTGCTAGTGGTTTAGGAGGGTCCTATGGCTACACCTTC
D gene: NA
J gene: TRBJ1-2
clone size: NA
V gene: TRBV12-5
CDR3 length: 13

CDR3 protein: CATRTWRSGGPGSRTDTQYF
CDR3 DNA: TGTGCCACGCGTACGTGGAGGAGCGGGGGGCCAGGGAGTCGCACAGATACGCAGTATTTT
D gene: TRBD2
J gene: TRBJ2-3
clone size: few
V gene: TRBV5-5
CDR3 length: 20

CDR3 protein: CASVLGNTEAFF
CDR3 DNA: TGTGCCAGCGTTTTAGGGAACACTGAAGCTTTCTTT
D gene: NA
J gene: TRBJ1-1
clone size: NA
V gene: TRBV6-5
CDR3 length: 12

CDR3 protein: CASSEGLGGGGSNQPQHF
CDR3 DNA: TGTGCCAGCAGTGAAGGCCTAGGGGGCGGGGGAAGCAATCAGCCCCAGCATTTT
D gene: TRBD1
J gene: TRBJ1-5
clone size: few
V gene: TRBV6-1
CDR3 length: 18

CDR3 protein: CASTPRATKNTEAFF
CDR3 DNA: TGTGCCAGTACCCCGCGGGCGACGAAGAATACTGAAGCTTTCTTT
D gene: NA
J gene: TRBJ1-1
clone size: few
V gene: TRBV19
CDR3 length: 15

CDR3 protein: CSEGSTDTQYF
CDR3 DNA: TGCAGTGAAGGGAGCACAGATACGCAGTATTTT
D gene: NA
J gene: TRBJ2-3
clone size: few
V gene: TRBV20-1
CDR3 length: 11

CDR3 protein: CASSYFPGEELAGGPETQYF
CDR3 DNA: TGTGCCAGCAGTTACTTCCCTGGCGAAGAACTAGCGGGGGGGCCGGAGACCCAGTACTTC
D gene: TRBD2
J gene: TRBJ2-5
clone size: NA
V gene: TRBV6-2/TRBV6-3
CDR3 length: 20

CDR3 protein: CASSPPDGNTGELFF
CDR3 DNA: TGTGCCAGCAGTCCTCCGGACGGGAACACCGGGGAGCTGTTTTTT
D gene: NA
J gene: TRBJ2-2
clone size: few
V gene: TRBV6-6
CDR3 length: 15

CDR3 protein: CASSIAGILTEAFF
CDR3 DNA: TGCGCCAGCTCCATAGCAGGGATACTCACTGAAGCTTTCTTT
D gene: NA
J gene: TRBJ1-1
clone size: NA
V gene: TRBV10-2
CDR3 length: 14

CDR3 protein: CASSQVFLGVPVEAFF
CDR3 DNA: TGTGCCAGCAGCCAAGTTTTTTTGGGCGTCCCCGTGGAAGCTTTCTTT
D gene: NA
J gene: TRBJ1-1
clone size: few
V gene: TRBV14
CDR3 length: 16

CDR3 protein: CASSQDWSNTEAFF
CDR3 DNA: TGCGCCAGCAGCCAAGATTGGAGTAACACTGAAGCTTTCTTT
D gene: NA
J gene: TRBJ1-1
clone size: NA
V gene: TRBV4-1
CDR3 length: 14

CDR3 protein: CASSADRLGTGELFF
CDR3 DNA: TGTGCCAGCAGTGCGGACAGGCTCGGGACCGGGGAGCTGTTTTTT
D gene: TRBD1
J gene: TRBJ2-2
clone size: NA
V gene: TRBV27
CDR3 length: 15

CDR3 protein: CASIPGWNQPQHF
CDR3 DNA: TGTGCCAGTATTCCAGGGTGGAATCAGCCCCAGCATTTT
D gene: NA
J gene: TRBJ1-5
clone size: NA
V gene: TRBV19
CDR3 length: 13

CDR3 protein: CASSQVRGEAFF
CDR3 DNA: TGTGCCAGCAGCCAAGTTCGGGGTGAAGCTTTCTTT
D gene: NA
J gene: TRBJ1-1
clone size: NA
V gene: TRBV14
CDR3 length: 12

CDR3 protein: CASTLTPGGGSYNEQFF
CDR3 DNA: TGTGCCAGCACCCTTACACCGGGGGGGGGATCCTACAATGAGCAGTTCTTC
D gene: TRBD2
J gene: TRBJ2-1
clone size: NA
V gene: TRBV6-6
CDR3 length: 17

CDR3 protein: CASSQDQGTGFNEQFF
CDR3 DNA: TGTGCCAGCAGCCAAGATCAGGGGACAGGGTTCAATGAGCAGTTCTTC
D gene: TRBD1
J gene: TRBJ2-1
clone size: NA
V gene: TRBV3-1
CDR3 length: 16

CDR3 protein: CSEWTGDSNQPQHF
CDR3 DNA: TGCAGTGAATGGACAGGGGATAGCAATCAGCCCCAGCATTTT
D gene: TRBD1
J gene: TRBJ1-5
clone size: NA
V gene: TRBV20-1
CDR3 length: 14

CDR3 protein: CASSLARQGNGYTF
CDR3 DNA: TGTGCCAGCAGCTTAGCGCGGCAGGGGAATGGCTACACCTTC
D gene: NA
J gene: TRBJ1-2
clone size: few
V gene: TRBV7-9
CDR3 length: 14

CDR3 protein: CASSSGAGGSTDTQYF
CDR3 DNA: TGTGCCAGCAGCTCCGGAGCGGGGGGTAGCACAGATACGCAGTATTTT
D gene: TRBD2
J gene: TRBJ2-3
clone size: many
V gene: TRBV7-2
CDR3 length: 16

CDR3 protein: CATSDPDGTDTQYF
CDR3 DNA: TGTGCCACCAGTGATCCAGATGGCACAGATACGCAGTATTTT
D gene: NA
J gene: TRBJ2-3
clone size: few
V gene: TRBV24-1
CDR3 length: 14

CDR3 protein: CASSPRTGMYF
CDR3 DNA: TGTGCCAGCTCCCCAAGGACAGGGATGTACTTC
D gene: TRBD1
J gene: TRBJ2-4
clone size: NA
V gene: TRBV7-9
CDR3 length: 11

CDR3 protein: CASSLGPKLAGDPVGSYNEQFF
CDR3 DNA: TGTGCCAGCAGCTTAGGCCCCAAACTAGCGGGGGACCCCGTTGGCTCCTACAATGAGCAGTTCTTC
D gene: TRBD2
J gene: TRBJ2-1
clone size: NA
V gene: TRBV7-3
CDR3 length: 22

CDR3 protein: CASSYDPRWSSYNEQFF
CDR3 DNA: TGTGCCAGCAGTTACGACCCCCGGTGGAGCTCCTACAATGAGCAGTTCTTC
D gene: NA
J gene: TRBJ2-1
clone size: NA
V gene: TRBV6-5
CDR3 length: 17

CDR3 protein: CASSPGGGGGYGYTF
CDR3 DNA: TGTGCCAGCAGTCCAGGGGGAGGGGGTGGCTATGGCTACACCTTC
D gene: TRBD1
J gene: TRBJ1-2
clone size: NA
V gene: TRBV12-3/TRBV12-4
CDR3 length: 15

CDR3 protein: CASSLIEGGLQETQYF
CDR3 DNA: TGTGCCAGCAGCTTAATCGAGGGGGGGCTCCAAGAGACCCAGTACTTC
D gene: NA
J gene: TRBJ2-5
clone size: once
V gene: TRBV7-6
CDR3 length: 16

CDR3 protein: CASSPGGGFYEQYF
CDR3 DNA: TGTGCCAGCAGCCCCGGGGGTGGGTTCTACGAGCAGTACTTC
D gene: NA
J gene: TRBJ2-7
clone size: NA
V gene: TRBV9
CDR3 length: 14

CDR3 protein: CASSYSWQGGYEQYF
CDR3 DNA: TGTGCCAGCAGTTACTCGTGGCAGGGCGGGTACGAGCAGTACTTC
D gene: NA
J gene: TRBJ2-7
clone size: NA
V gene: TRBV6-6
CDR3 length: 15

CDR3 protein: CASTKEGLRPLHF
CDR3 DNA: TGTGCCAGCACCAAAGAGGGGTTAAGACCCCTCCACTTT
D gene: NA
J gene: TRBJ1-6
clone size: NA
V gene: TRBV6-6
CDR3 length: 13

CDR3 protein: CASSSRAGTEAFF
CDR3 DNA: TGTGCCAGCAGCTCCAGGGCGGGGACTGAAGCTTTCTTT
D gene: NA
J gene: TRBJ1-1
clone size: many
V gene: TRBV11-3
CDR3 length: 13

CDR3 protein: CASSGWGGYTF
CDR3 DNA: TGTGCCAGCAGTGGCTGGGGTGGCTACACCTTC
D gene: NA
J gene: TRBJ1-2
clone size: few
V gene: TRBV25-1
CDR3 length: 11

CDR3 protein: CASTVINSNQPQHF
CDR3 DNA: TGTGCCAGCACTGTGATTAATAGCAATCAGCCCCAGCATTTT
D gene: NA
J gene: TRBJ1-5
clone size: NA
V gene: TRBV2
CDR3 length: 14

CDR3 protein: CASTGTGGHEQYF
CDR3 DNA: TGTGCCAGCACGGGGACAGGGGGCCACGAGCAGTACTTC
D gene: TRBD1
J gene: TRBJ2-7
clone size: NA
V gene: TRBV12-3/TRBV12-4
CDR3 length: 13

CDR3 protein: CATDRGNYEQFF
CDR3 DNA: TGTGCCACCGACCGGGGGAATTATGAGCAGTTCTTC
D gene: NA
J gene: TRBJ2-1
clone size: few
V gene: TRBV6-1
CDR3 length: 12

CDR3 protein: CASRGQGVGNIQYF
CDR3 DNA: TGTGCCAGCAGGGGACAGGGGGTTGGAAACATTCAGTACTTC
D gene: TRBD1
J gene: TRBJ2-4
clone size: many
V gene: TRBV2
CDR3 length: 14

CDR3 protein: CASSSLDTEAFF
CDR3 DNA: TGCGCCAGCAGCTCACTCGACACTGAAGCTTTCTTT
D gene: NA
J gene: TRBJ1-1
clone size: few
V gene: TRBV4-1
CDR3 length: 12

CDR3 protein: CASSRLPPRGYNEQFF
CDR3 DNA: TGCGCCAGCAGCCGCCTGCCCCCTAGGGGATACAATGAGCAGTTCTTC
D gene: NA
J gene: TRBJ2-1
clone size: NA
V gene: TRBV4-1
CDR3 length: 16

CDR3 protein: CASSQVQGDLYEQYF
CDR3 DNA: TGCGCCAGCAGCCAAGTACAGGGGGACCTCTACGAGCAGTACTTC
D gene: TRBD1
J gene: TRBJ2-7
clone size: NA
V gene: TRBV4-1
CDR3 length: 15

CDR3 protein: CASTLAGDRVGNTIYF
CDR3 DNA: TGTGCCAGCACCCTAGCGGGGGACAGGGTGGGAAACACCATATATTTT
D gene: TRBD1
J gene: TRBJ1-3
clone size: few
V gene: TRBV7-9
CDR3 length: 16

CDR3 protein: CASSPRSFGPDIADTQYF
CDR3 DNA: TGTGCCAGCAGCCCTAGGAGTTTTGGGCCCGACATCGCAGATACGCAGTATTTT
D gene: NA
J gene: TRBJ2-3
clone size: few
V gene: TRBV7-9
CDR3 length: 18

CDR3 protein: CASSPSEGYPKETQYF
CDR3 DNA: TGTGCCAGCAGCCCCTCGGAGGGATACCCTAAAGAGACCCAGTACTTC
D gene: NA
J gene: TRBJ2-5
clone size: NA
V gene: TRBV14
CDR3 length: 16

CDR3 protein: CASSSRRPWRTEAFF
CDR3 DNA: TGTGCCAGCAGTTCCCGTAGGCCGTGGAGAACTGAAGCTTTCTTT
D gene: NA
J gene: TRBJ1-1
clone size: few
V gene: TRBV6-1
CDR3 length: 15

CDR3 protein: CATLGGGNEQFF
CDR3 DNA: TGTGCCACCCTTGGGGGAGGCAATGAGCAGTTCTTC
D gene: NA
J gene: TRBJ2-1
clone size: NA
V gene: TRBV2
CDR3 length: 12